There are many counts of the clone carrying this TCR beta chain. This specimen comes from a study of regulatory T cells in long-lasting Graves disease. This CDR3 spans 15 amino acids. The V gene lost 3 bases and the J gene lost 5 bases, with 14 bases spanning the gap. CDR1 and CDR2 from the germline V gene are SGHTA and FQGNSA. Noted time point: newly diagnosed GD, antithyroid drugs for less than 3 months. Preparation of the TCR library used RNA extracted from PBMCs. TCR beta libraries were built with iRepertoire HTBI primers and Arm-PCR of CDR3 regions. TCRdb redid the calling of the multiplex PCR reads with MiXCR, one entry per CDR3 protein. The sample lists approximately 540,000 distinct CDR3 sequences; 9.5% to 15% were seen once. This sample was also put to use in a study of T cells in Graves' hyperthyroidism and ophthalmopathy. That report notes: The study used the HTBI primer set for a first-round RT-PCR of the TCR CDR3.

Source: peripheral blood mononuclear cells (PBMCs), taken at new diagnosis, from a patient treated with antithyroid drugs. The chain has TRBV7-2 and TRBJ2-1, with D perhaps TRBD2 (6 bases). The sequence came from a woman aged 30 to 39 with Graves disease. The CDR3 loop is CASSLGGERHNEQFF. For the CDR3, the DNA is TGTGCCAGCAGCTTGGGGGGTGAGCGCCACAATGAGCAGTTCTTC.